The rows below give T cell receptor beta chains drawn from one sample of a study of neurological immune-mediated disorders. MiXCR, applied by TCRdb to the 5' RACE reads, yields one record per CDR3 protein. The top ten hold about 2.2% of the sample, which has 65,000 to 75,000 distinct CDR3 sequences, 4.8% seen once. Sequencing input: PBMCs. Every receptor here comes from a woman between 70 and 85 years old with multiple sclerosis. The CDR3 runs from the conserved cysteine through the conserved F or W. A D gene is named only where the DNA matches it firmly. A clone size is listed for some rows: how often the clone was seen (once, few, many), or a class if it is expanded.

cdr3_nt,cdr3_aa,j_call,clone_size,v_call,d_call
TGTGCCAGCAGCTTCGGACTAAGCTCCTACAATGAGCAGTTCTTC,CASSFGLSSYNEQFF,TRBJ2-1,many,TRBV5-4,.
TGTGCCAGCAGCTCGGGACTAGCTGGATCCGGTACGCAGTATTTT,CASSSGLAGSGTQYF,TRBJ2-3,.,TRBV7-2,TRBD2
TGCGCCAGCAGCCGGGGGAGTAGCGGGAACCCTAGCACAGATACGCAGTATTTT,CASSRGSSGNPSTDTQYF,TRBJ2-3,many,TRBV5-1,TRBD2
TGTGCCAGCAGGCCCTCAGGGGGGCTAGCCAAAAACATTCAGTACTTC,CASRPSGGLAKNIQYF,TRBJ2-4,many,TRBV27,.
TGTGCCACCAGCAAACCGGGGCCACTGGGGGAAAAACTGTTTTTT,CATSKPGPLGEKLFF,TRBJ1-4,few,TRBV15,.
TGCGCCAGCAGCAGGGTCTCAAACTATGGCTACACCTTC,CASSRVSNYGYTF,TRBJ1-2,.,TRBV5-1,.
TGTGCCAGCAGTTACGGAGGGCATCAGCCCCAGCATTTT,CASSYGGHQPQHF,TRBJ1-5,many,TRBV6-5,.
TGCAGTGCTAGAGTGGGGACTAGCGGCTACAATGAGCAGTTCTTC,CSARVGTSGYNEQFF,TRBJ2-1,many,TRBV20-1,TRBD2
TGCGCCAGCAGCCGGGACGACTCCTACGAGCAGTACTTC,CASSRDDSYEQYF,TRBJ2-7,many,TRBV5-1,.
TGCAGCGTTGAAGGTCGGGTGCAGGGGGCGCTTGGCTACACCTTC,CSVEGRVQGALGYTF,TRBJ1-2,many,TRBV29-1,TRBD1
TGTGCCAGCAGAGCTCGGGTTGCAACTAATGAAAAACTGTTTTTT,CASRARVATNEKLFF,TRBJ1-4,many,TRBV7-2,.
TGCAGTGCTCGGACTAGCGGGCCCTACAATGAGCAGTTCTTC,CSARTSGPYNEQFF,TRBJ2-1,many,TRBV20-1,TRBD2
TGTGCCAGCAGCTTCGGCAGACAAGAGACCCAGTACTTC,CASSFGRQETQYF,TRBJ2-5,many,TRBV5-6,.
TGTGCTAGTATCGAATTTAGCAATCAGCCCCAGCATTTT,CASIEFSNQPQHF,TRBJ1-5,many,TRBV12-5,.
TGCAGCGTTGAAAAAGGGCTAGCGGGTTCCTCCTACGAGCAGTACTTC,CSVEKGLAGSSYEQYF,TRBJ2-7,many,TRBV29-1,TRBD2
TGTGCCAGCAGCCAACCCCCGGGATACGAGCAGTACTTC,CASSQPPGYEQYF,TRBJ2-7,many,TRBV3-1,.
TGTGCCAGCAGTTTTTACAGGGGCCCCGACCAGCCCCAGCATTTT,CASSFYRGPDQPQHF,TRBJ1-5,many,TRBV27,TRBD1
TGCAGTGCTAGGGGACAGCGTCAGGGTGAGCAGTTCTTC,CSARGQRQGEQFF,TRBJ2-1,many,TRBV20-1,TRBD1
TGTGCCAGCAGCTTAGGGGGCTATTCTGAAGCTTTCTTT,CASSLGGYSEAFF,TRBJ1-1,few,TRBV7-9,.
TGTGCCAGCAGCGAAAGGAATTCTAACTATGGCTACACCTTC,CASSERNSNYGYTF,TRBJ1-2,few,TRBV7-2,.
TGTGCCAGCAGTGGTCGGGGGGATATGAATGAGCAGTTCTTC,CASSGRGDMNEQFF,TRBJ2-1,many,TRBV2,TRBD2
TGTGCCAGCAGCTTAGATCCCTACACTGAAGCTTTCTTT,CASSLDPYTEAFF,TRBJ1-1,many,TRBV11-2,.
TGTGCCAGCAGCCGCCCTAATCAGCCCCAGCATTTT,CASSRPNQPQHF,TRBJ1-5,few,TRBV14,.
TGCAGCGTTCGGACAGGAGGATCCTATGGCTACACCTTC,CSVRTGGSYGYTF,TRBJ1-2,many,TRBV29-1,TRBD1
TGCAGTGCTAGTATTCAGGACTACGAGCAGTACTTC,CSASIQDYEQYF,TRBJ2-7,many,TRBV20-1,.
TGTGCCAGCAGCTTAGCACTTCCAGGGACAGATACGCAGTATTTT,CASSLALPGTDTQYF,TRBJ2-3,many,TRBV7-9,.
TGTGCCAGTGGCGGTATCGGGAGTGGGGAGCAGTACTTC,CASGGIGSGEQYF,TRBJ2-7,many,TRBV7-9,.
TGTGCCAGCAGCCGCTTCCGGGACAATGAGCAGTTCTTC,CASSRFRDNEQFF,TRBJ2-1,many,TRBV3-1,.
TGCGCCAGCAGCCCGGAAGGAGCTTATGGCTACACCTTC,CASSPEGAYGYTF,TRBJ1-2,many,TRBV5-1,.
TGTGCCAGCGAACGGGACAGGGATGAGACCCAGTACTTC,CASERDRDETQYF,TRBJ2-5,many,TRBV6-1,TRBD1
TGTGCCAGCAGCCCCCGAAGGGCAGGGGGCGAAGACTATGGCTACACCTTC,CASSPRRAGGEDYGYTF,TRBJ1-2,.,TRBV7-2,TRBD1
TGCAGTGCCAGACTAGCGGGATACACCGGGGAGCTGTTTTTT,CSARLAGYTGELFF,TRBJ2-2,many,TRBV20-1,TRBD2
TGCGCCAGCAGCCAGGGGGAAGGGGTTAATTCACCCCTCCACTTT,CASSQGEGVNSPLHF,TRBJ1-6,many,TRBV5-1,TRBD1
TGTGCCAGCAGTCCAGAAAGCTCACCCCTCCACTTT,CASSPESSPLHF,TRBJ1-6,many,TRBV12-3/TRBV12-4,.
TGTGCCAGCTCACCACCGGTGACGGGGACTACCAATGAGCAGTTCTTC,CASSPPVTGTTNEQFF,TRBJ2-1,many,TRBV18,TRBD2
TGTGCCAGCAGACGAGAGGGTGAGCAGTACTTC,CASRREGEQYF,TRBJ2-7,many,TRBV12-3/TRBV12-4,.
TGCGCCAGCAGCCAAGGCCGGACCCGGTTCTTC,CASSQGRTRFF,TRBJ2-1,many,TRBV4-3,.
TGTGCCAGCAGTCTAAGTGAAAAACTGTTTTTT,CASSLSEKLFF,TRBJ1-4,few,TRBV12-3/TRBV12-4,.
TGTGCCAGCAGTTCTCTCAGGGGGTCGGTATATGGCTACACCTTC,CASSSLRGSVYGYTF,TRBJ1-2,many,TRBV27,TRBD1
TGTGCCAGCAGCTTTGAACCCAGGACTAGCGGGAGGGCTAGCACAGATACGCAGTATTTT,CASSFEPRTSGRASTDTQYF,TRBJ2-3,many,TRBV7-2,TRBD2
TGTGCCAGCAGCCAGAGGACAGGGAACACTGAAGCTTTCTTT,CASSQRTGNTEAFF,TRBJ1-1,many,TRBV3-1,TRBD1
TGTGCCAGCAGCTTATTGCCGAACACCGGGGAGCTGTTTTTT,CASSLLPNTGELFF,TRBJ2-2,many,TRBV7-9,.
TGTGCCAGCAGCCAGCCGGGACAGGGGTTGTACGAGCAGTACTTC,CASSQPGQGLYEQYF,TRBJ2-7,many,TRBV14,TRBD1
TGCAGTGCCCAGAGGTCAGATACGCAGTATTTT,CSAQRSDTQYF,TRBJ2-3,.,TRBV20-1,.